The 15 T cell receptor beta chains below all came from one sample that was sequenced in a study of CD8+CD57+ T cells in acquired aplastic anemia. TCR beta VDJ and CDR3 were profiled, and genomic DNA was the template. MiXCR, applied by TCRdb to the reads, yields one record per CDR3 protein. The table shows around 430,000 distinct CDR3 sequences, with more than 25% occurring only once. Patients chosen for sequencing had shown CD8+CD57+ cell expansion by flow cytometry. The sample comprised sorted CD4+, CD8+, or CD8+CD57+ T cells (not recorded which) from PBMCs. Source of these receptors: a human donor with aplastic anemia.

The chain couples TRBV10-3 to TRBJ1-6; D might be TRBD1 (5 bases). The germline CDR1 and CDR2 sequences are ENHRY and SYGVKD. The CDR3 spans 11 residues. Trimming stripped 10 bases from V and 17 bases from J, with 18 bases between. The CDR3 bases are TGTGCCAGCAGCCTGGACACCCGTTTCCACTTT. Its protein is CASSLDTRFHF.

A remark on this clonotype: Being one base from a much bigger clone, this may be a read error. The V and J genes are TRBV20-1 and TRBJ2-7, with 7 bases aligning to TRBD2. CDR1 is DFQATT, CDR2 SNEGSKA, per germline (reference sequence). The CDR3 totals 14 residues. CDR3 bases: TGCAGTGCTAGACGGGGGACTAACTCCTGCGAGCAGTACTTC. It encodes CSARRGTNSCEQYF.

Many counts were recorded for this clonotype. The chain carries TRBV7-9 and TRBJ1-2; 7 positions agree with TRBD1. There are 14 residues in the CDR3. Trimming at V came to 5 bases and at J to 2 bases, leaving 5 bases not matched to a gene. Germline V gene data show CDR1 as SEHNR and CDR2 as FQNEAQ (reference sequence). The CDR3 nucleotides are TGTGCCAGCAGCCGAGCACAGGGGAACTATGGCTACACCTTC. Amino acids: CASSRAQGNYGYTF.

This clonotype was observed a few times. The chain joins TRBV6-5 to TRBJ2-5; 12 nucleotides align to TRBD2. V lost 0 bases and J lost 4; bases outside the gene matches: 9. The CDR3 spans 18 residues. Germline values: CDR1 MNHEY, CDR2 SVGAGI. The CDR3: CASSYSGLAGGRGETQYF. In DNA, the CDR3 is TGTGCCAGCAGTTACTCTGGGCTAGCGGGAGGGAGGGGAGAGACCCAGTACTTC.

This clonotype came up many times. This chain links TRBV19 with TRBJ2-4; D unclear. V dropped 9 bases and J dropped 5 bases, with 8 bases sitting between them. This CDR3 region has 11 residues. Per the germline V gene, CDR1 is LNHDA and CDR2 is SQIVND (reference sequence). CDR3 residues: CASTQENIQYF. The CDR3, as DNA: TGTGCCAGCACCCAGGAAAACATTCAGTACTTC.

This clonotype was counted between two and nine times. The chain uses TRBV7-2 and TRBJ2-1; 8 bases fit TRBD2. This CDR3 is 16 amino acids long. The V segment lost 1 base and the J segment 2 bases; nucleotides outside the gene matches: 4. Per the germline V gene, CDR1 is SGHTA and CDR2 is FQGNSA. CDR3 region: CASSLGFSGAYNEQFF. As DNA, the CDR3 is TGTGCCAGCAGCTTAGGGTTTAGCGGGGCCTACAATGAGCAGTTCTTC.

This clonotype was recorded a few times. The CDR3 reads CNTAPGPGTEAFF. The CDR3 DNA is TGCAATACTGCCCCGGGACCCGGGACTGAAGCTTTCTTT. The V gene is TRBV20-1, the J gene TRBJ1-1; D might be TRBD1 (5 bases). The CDR3 runs 13 residues. Germline V gene sequence: CDR1 DFQATT, CDR2 SNEGSKA (reference sequence).

Points on this clonotype: Compared with germline, one end of the junction differs, possibly owing to a read error. The V and J genes are TRBV7-2 and TRBJ1-4; D is unresolved. The CDR3 spans 14 residues. The germline V gene has CDR1 SGHTA and CDR2 FQGNSA. DNA of the CDR3: TGTGCCAGCAGCACACGTTGGGGTAATGAAGAACTGTTTTTT. Amino acid sequence: CASSTRWGNEELFF.

Many counts were recorded for this clonotype. The gene calls are TRBV5-1 and TRBJ2-7; 8 bases fit TRBD2. Germline CDR1 is SGHRS and CDR2 is YFSETQ. CDR3 length: 14 amino acids. V lost 1 base, J lost 4 bases, and 4 bases stayed unmatched. The CDR3 DNA follows: TGCGCCAGCAGCTTGCAGACTAGCGAATACGAGCAGTACTTC. Its translation is CASSLQTSEYEQYF.

This chain links TRBV5-6 with TRBJ2-3; possibly TRBD1 or TRBD2 for D (6 bases each). The CDR3 extends over 17 amino acids. The V end lost 0 bases, the J end lost 4 bases, and 18 bases lay between the germline ends. Germline V CDR1 and CDR2: SGHDT, YYEEEE. CDR3 residues: CASSLGGHLKRADTQYF. CDR3 in DNA: TGTGCCAGCAGCTTGGGGGGGCACCTAAAGCGGGCAGATACGCAGTATTTT. The complete variable domain, with remaining parts taken from reference TRBV5-6 and TRBJ2-3, reads DAGVTQSPTHLIKTRGQQVTLRCSPKSGHDTVSWYQQALGQGPQFIFQYYEEEERQRGNFPDRFSGHQFPNYSSELNVNALLLGDSALYLCASSLGGHLKRADTQYFGPGTRLTVL.

This clonotype showed up many times. V is TRBV14 and J is TRBJ1-2; D not resolved. The germline V gene encodes CDR1 SGHDN and CDR2 FVKESK. This CDR3 is built from 13 residues. V lost 4 bases to trimming and J lost 7 bases, with 13 bases between them. CDR3 sequence reads: CASSRDISFGYTF. The CDR3 DNA sequence: TGTGCCAGCAGCCGAGACATTTCCTTTGGCTACACCTTC.

The V call is TRBV3-1, the J call TRBJ2-7; maybe TRBD1 (6 bases). This CDR3 contains 14 residues. V was pared by 2 bases and J by 5 bases, with 13 bases between. From germline, CDR1 is LGHDT and CDR2 YNNKEL (reference sequence). The CDR3 region is CASSQQPGQDEQYF. The CDR3 coding sequence is TGTGCCAGCAGCCAACAACCGGGACAAGACGAGCAGTACTTC.

This clonotype was seen a handful of times. This likely comes from a read error, as the CDR3 has no conserved phenylalanine or tryptophan at its end. The chain links TRBV11-2 to TRBJ1-6, with D hard to call. The ends were cut back, 6 bases at V and 2 bases at J, with 14 bases in the middle. Germline V gene data show CDR1 as SGHAT and CDR2 as FQNNGV. The CDR3 covers 16 residues. CDR3 coding DNA: TGTGCCAGCAGGCCCCGGGGAGCAGCCTATAATTCACCCCTCCACTCT. This sequence encodes CASRPRGAAYNSPLHS.

With regard to this clonotype: A read error may account for a junction end that differs from germline. J is TRBJ2-7 and V is TRBV12-3 or TRBV12-4, with 8 bases lining up with TRBD1. This CDR3 contains 14 residues. CDR3: CASSEGQGPYEQYF. The CDR3 region has the DNA TGTGCTAGCAGTGAAGGACAGGGTCCCTACGAGCAGTACTTC.

The chain is built from TRBV6-2 or TRBV6-3 and TRBJ2-1; D perhaps matches TRBD1 (5 bases). This CDR3 comprises 12 residues. Trimming left V 3 bases short and J 10 bases short, with 10 bases between. In germline, CDR1 is MNHEY, CDR2 SVGEGT. The CDR3, as DNA: TGTGCCAGCAGTTATACAGGAATAGAGCAGTTCTTC. This encodes CASSYTGIEQFF.